This TCR beta chain was retrieved from a study of blood T cell repertoires in COVID-19. Background on the study: COVID-19 samples collected from the United States, Italy and Spain covered acute and convalescent phases. The cDNA or gDNA used as material had been derived from T cells, B-cell-depleted T cells, or PBMCs.

Cohorts were based on clinical histories the participants reported. The table lists this clone with a few counts. V lost 4 bases to trimming and J lost 1 base, with 17 bases between them. The CDR3 spans 16 residues. The germline V gene encodes CDR1 SGHRS and CDR2 YFSETQ. The data were produced by immunoSEQ multiplex PCR, yet TCRdb's version contains in-frame clones alone and is incomplete. Seen here are a few hundred thousand clones, about 90% observed once, and the top ten hold 1.5% to 2%. The V call is TRBV5-1, the J call TRBJ1-1; D is undetermined. The sequence was collected from a man aged 35 to 55 in a cohort exposed to, infected with or recovered from COVID-19 (not recorded which). The sample was PBMCs or T cells enriched from blood (not recorded which). CDR3 nucleotides: TGCGCCAGCAGCCGCTCTAAATGGCAGGAGAACACTGAAGCTTTCTTT. This gives the protein CASSRSKWQENTEAFF.